These T cell receptor beta chains were read from a single sample in a study of cytomegalovirus exposure and HLA in healthy donors. Sequenced by immunoSEQ multiplex PCR; TCRdb stores in-frame clones only, minus some. The sample includes about 68,000 clones, roughly 77% of them seen just once. Sequencing input: PBMCs. Receptors were obtained from a human donor in good health. Both conserved end residues are part of each CDR3. D genes are given only for firm matches. Clone size is shown for a subset of rows, as once, few, many or a class of expanded clone.

TGTGCCAGCAGTTATAGAGCGGGGGCTCAGGGGACCCAGTACTTC,CASSYRAGAQGTQYF,-,TRBD2,TRBJ2-5,15,TRBV6-6
TGTGCCAGCAGGAGAGACAGTAACTATGGCTACACCTTC,CASRRDSNYGYTF,few,-,TRBJ1-2,13,TRBV28
TGTGCCAGCAGCTTAAGGGGACTAGCGGGGGGCTCCTACAATGAGCAGTTCTTC,CASSLRGLAGGSYNEQFF,-,TRBD2,TRBJ2-1,18,TRBV7-9
TGTGCCAGCTCACCGGGGCACCCTATTAACTATGGCTACACCTTC,CASSPGHPINYGYTF,-,-,TRBJ1-2,15,TRBV18
TGTGCCAGCAGCCCAAGTGGGGCTAGCGGGGTGGCAGATACGCAGTATTTT,CASSPSGASGVADTQYF,-,TRBD2,TRBJ2-3,17,TRBV4-2
TGTGCCATCAGTGATATACAGGAAAAAAATGAGCAGTTCTTC,CAISDIQEKNEQFF,-,-,TRBJ2-1,14,TRBV10-3
TGCGCCAGCAGCCAAGATGCGGGGGGTGCGGACACTGAAGCTTTCTTT,CASSQDAGGADTEAFF,few,-,TRBJ1-1,16,TRBV4-1
TGTGCCAGCACAGGGGAAATCACCGGGGAGCTGTTTTTT,CASTGEITGELFF,-,-,TRBJ2-2,13,TRBV28
TGTGCCAGCAGCGTAGTGCCTAGCGGTACAACTGAGCAGTTCTTC,CASSVVPSGTTEQFF,-,TRBD2,TRBJ2-1,15,TRBV9
TGTGCCAGCAGTTACTCTTCAGCGAGAGCTAACTATGGCTACACCTTC,CASSYSSARANYGYTF,-,-,TRBJ1-2,16,TRBV6-5
TGTGCCAGTAGTATGGGGGCCCGCACAGATACGCAGTATTTT,CASSMGARTDTQYF,few,-,TRBJ2-3,14,TRBV19
TGTGCCAGCAGTTTCAGCTCCACAACCCCGAGGGGCTACACCTTC,CASSFSSTTPRGYTF,-,-,TRBJ1-2,15,TRBV27
TGTGCCAGCAGCCCAGCAGGGGGCTCTGGAAACACCATATATTTT,CASSPAGGSGNTIYF,few,TRBD1,TRBJ1-3,15,TRBV9
TGTGCCAGTAGTAGGGTTTATGAAGAGACATCCGGGGAGCTGTTTTTT,CASSRVYEETSGELFF,-,-,TRBJ2-2,16,TRBV19
TGTGCCAGCAGTAATAGCGTCGGGGGGCTAACTGAAGCTTTCTTT,CASSNSVGGLTEAFF,-,-,TRBJ1-1,15,TRBV7-2
TGTGCCAGCCGGGGGGGGCAGCAAGAGACCCAGTACTTC,CASRGGQQETQYF,once,TRBD2,TRBJ2-5,13,TRBV2
TGTTCCAGCAGCTTCCTAGCGGGGGTCTCCTACAATGAGCAGTTCTTC,CSSSFLAGVSYNEQFF,-,TRBD2,TRBJ2-1,16,TRBV7-9
TGCGCCAGCAGCTTGGTGTCAGGGGCCTCCTTTGGGGATTCACCCCTCCACTTT,CASSLVSGASFGDSPLHF,-,-,TRBJ1-6,18,TRBV5-1
TGTGCCATCAGTGAGACGGACAGGGGTGGGTATGGCTACCCCTTC,CAISETDRGGYGYPF,few,TRBD1,TRBJ1-2,15,TRBV10-3
TGTGCCAGCAGCGTAGGAGGTCACACCGAGCAGTACTTC,CASSVGGHTEQYF,-,-,TRBJ2-7,13,TRBV9
TGTGCCAGCAGCTTGTTACTAGCGGTGTACAATGAGCAGTTCTTC,CASSLLLAVYNEQFF,-,TRBD2,TRBJ2-1,15,TRBV5-6
TGTGCCAGCAGACCCGGGGGGGACGATACGCAGTATTTT,CASRPGGDDTQYF,-,TRBD2,TRBJ2-3,13,TRBV6-5
TGTGCCAGCAGCGGGGACAGGGTGGGCAATCAGCCCCAGCATTTT,CASSGDRVGNQPQHF,-,TRBD1,TRBJ1-5,15,TRBV2
TGTGCCAGCAGTTACCTGGGACAGGGAACCACTGAAGCTTTCTTT,CASSYLGQGTTEAFF,-,TRBD1,TRBJ1-1,15,TRBV6-5
TGTGCCAGCAGTGAACGGAACTATGGCTACACCTTC,CASSERNYGYTF,-,-,TRBJ1-2,12,TRBV2
TGCAGCGTTACCCCGGAGACTAGCGGGGGTTTAAAGTTCTTC,CSVTPETSGGLKFF,-,TRBD2,TRBJ2-1,14,TRBV29-1
TGTGCCAGCAGCTTTGCTAGCGCGGAGACCCAGTACTTC,CASSFASAETQYF,few,-,TRBJ2-5,13,TRBV7-9
TGTGCCAGCAGTCGGACTAGCGGGGGCCGGAACACCGGGGAGCTGTTTTTT,CASSRTSGGRNTGELFF,-,TRBD2,TRBJ2-2,17,TRBV6-4
TGTGCCAGTAGAGACATTACCAATCAGCCCCAGCATTTT,CASRDITNQPQHF,-,-,TRBJ1-5,13,TRBV6-1
TGTGCCAGCAACCCTATCGTTACAGGGGATTCACCCCTCCACTTT,CASNPIVTGDSPLHF,-,TRBD1,TRBJ1-6,15,TRBV7-9
TGTGCCAGCAGCTTCGACGGGGGGGCGACCGGGGAGCTGTTTTTT,CASSFDGGATGELFF,-,TRBD2,TRBJ2-2,15,TRBV7-8
TGTGCCAGCGGGAGTTTTGGCACCGGGGAGCTGTTTTTT,CASGSFGTGELFF,-,-,TRBJ2-2,13,TRBV28